The 3 T cell receptor beta chains below were found in one sample sequenced in a study of T cell changes during pregnancy in multiple sclerosis. Produced via immunoSEQ multiplex PCR; TCRdb's table is partial and in-frame only. The sample shows 70,000 or so clones, 80% to 95% of them seen only once. Sequencing was performed on CD4+ T cells from peripheral blood mononuclear cells, taken before pregnancy. All receptors come from a female donor with multiple sclerosis, enrolled in a pregnancy study.

This chain uses TRBV6-5 with TRBJ2-1; D might be TRBD2 (6 bases). The CDR3 totals 15 residues. CDR1 and CDR2 from the germline V gene are MNHEY and SVGAGI. V was clipped by 7 bases and J by 4 bases, with 17 bases between them. As DNA, the CDR3 is TGTGCCAGCACCCTGACTAGTTCGTCGTACAATGAGCAGTTCTTC. Encoded protein: CASTLTSSSYNEQFF.

This chain links TRBV5-1 with TRBJ2-1, with 14 bases identical to TRBD2. With V trimmed by 3 bases and J by 8 bases, 10 bases remained unmatched. From germline, CDR1 is SGHRS and CDR2 YFSETQ. The CDR3 covers 17 residues. The CDR3 reads CASSWQRLAGGLDEQFF. DNA of the CDR3: TGCGCCAGCAGCTGGCAAAGACTAGCGGGGGGGCTTGATGAGCAGTTCTTC.

The gene calls are TRBV27 and TRBJ1-4; D is unresolved. CDR1 is MNHEY and CDR2 is SMNVEV in the germline V gene (reference sequence). Trimming left V 5 bases short and J 5 bases short, with 15 bases between. This CDR3 comprises 15 residues. The CDR3 spells CASSPLPARNEKLFF. The CDR3 DNA reads as TGTGCCAGCAGTCCACTACCCGCCCGAAATGAAAAACTGTTTTTT.